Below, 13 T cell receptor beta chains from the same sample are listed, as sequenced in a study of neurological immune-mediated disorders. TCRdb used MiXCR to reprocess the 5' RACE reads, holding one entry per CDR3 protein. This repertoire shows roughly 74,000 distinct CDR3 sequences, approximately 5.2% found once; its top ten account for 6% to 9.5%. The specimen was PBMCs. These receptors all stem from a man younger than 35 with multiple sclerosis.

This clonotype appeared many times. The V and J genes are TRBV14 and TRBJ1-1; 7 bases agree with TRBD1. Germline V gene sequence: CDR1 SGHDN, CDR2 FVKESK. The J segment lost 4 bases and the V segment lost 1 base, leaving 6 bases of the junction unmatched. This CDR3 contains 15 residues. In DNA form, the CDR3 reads TGTGCCAGCAGCCAAGGACAGGGTCTAATCACTGAAGCTTTCTTT. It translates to CASSQGQGLITEAFF.

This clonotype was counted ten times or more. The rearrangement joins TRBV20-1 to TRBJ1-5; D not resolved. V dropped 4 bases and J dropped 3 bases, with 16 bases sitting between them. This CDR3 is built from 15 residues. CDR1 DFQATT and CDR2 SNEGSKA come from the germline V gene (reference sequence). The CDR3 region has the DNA TGCAGTGCTACCGCCCGAATCCCGGTCAATCAGCCCCAGCATTTT. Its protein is CSATARIPVNQPQHF.

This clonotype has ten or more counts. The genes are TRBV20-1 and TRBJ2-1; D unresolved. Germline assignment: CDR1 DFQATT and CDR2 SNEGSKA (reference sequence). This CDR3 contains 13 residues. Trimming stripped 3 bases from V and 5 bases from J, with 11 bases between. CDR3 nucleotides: TGCAGTGCTAGTCAAGCGCCGAACAATGAGCAGTTCTTC. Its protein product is CSASQAPNNEQFF.

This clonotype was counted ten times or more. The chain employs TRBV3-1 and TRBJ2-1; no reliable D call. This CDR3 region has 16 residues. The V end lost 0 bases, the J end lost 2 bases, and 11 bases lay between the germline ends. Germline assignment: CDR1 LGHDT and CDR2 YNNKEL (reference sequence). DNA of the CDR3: TGTGCCAGCAGCCAAGATATTCCGATTACCTACAATGAGCAGTTCTTC. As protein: CASSQDIPITYNEQFF.

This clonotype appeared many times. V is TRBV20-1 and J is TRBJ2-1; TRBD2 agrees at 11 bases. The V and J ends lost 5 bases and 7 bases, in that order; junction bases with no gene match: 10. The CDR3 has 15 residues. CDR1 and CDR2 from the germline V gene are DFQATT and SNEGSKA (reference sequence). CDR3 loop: CSAFLSGGARNEQFF. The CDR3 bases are TGCAGTGCTTTCCTTAGCGGGGGGGCCCGAAATGAGCAGTTCTTC.

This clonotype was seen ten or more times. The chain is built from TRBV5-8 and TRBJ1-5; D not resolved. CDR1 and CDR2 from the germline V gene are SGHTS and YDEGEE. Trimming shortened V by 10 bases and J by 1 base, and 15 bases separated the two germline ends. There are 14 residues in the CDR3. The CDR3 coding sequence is TGTGCCTCCGTAGGACGGAGGAGCAATCAGCCCCAGCATTTT. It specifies CASVGRRSNQPQHF.

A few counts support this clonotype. CDR3 DNA: TGTGCCAGCAGCAAAGGCGGTTCACCCCTCCACTTT. Translation gives CASSKGGSPLHF. This chain connects TRBV3-1 to TRBJ1-6; D unresolved. Germline loops: CDR1 LGHDT, CDR2 YNNKEL (reference sequence). V lost 5 bases and J lost 9, with 8 bases in between. The length of the CDR3 is 12 residues.

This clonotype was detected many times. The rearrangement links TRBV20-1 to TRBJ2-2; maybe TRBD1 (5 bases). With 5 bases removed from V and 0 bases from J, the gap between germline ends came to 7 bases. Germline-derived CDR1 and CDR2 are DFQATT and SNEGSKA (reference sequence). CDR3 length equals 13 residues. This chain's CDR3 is CSALTANTGELFF. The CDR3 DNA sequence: TGCAGTGCTTTGACAGCGAACACCGGGGAGCTGTTTTTT.

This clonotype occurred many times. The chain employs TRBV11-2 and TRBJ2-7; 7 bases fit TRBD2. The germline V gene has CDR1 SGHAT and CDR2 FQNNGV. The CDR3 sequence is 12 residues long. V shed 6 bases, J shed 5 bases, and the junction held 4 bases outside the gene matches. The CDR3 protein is CASRGGSHEQYF. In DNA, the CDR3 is TGTGCCAGCAGGGGAGGGAGCCACGAGCAGTACTTC.

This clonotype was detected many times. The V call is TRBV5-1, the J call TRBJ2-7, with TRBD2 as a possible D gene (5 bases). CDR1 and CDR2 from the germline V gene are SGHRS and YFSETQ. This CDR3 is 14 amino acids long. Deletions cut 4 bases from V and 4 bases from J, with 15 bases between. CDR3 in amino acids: CASSHASGLYEQYF. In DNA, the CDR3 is TGCGCCAGCAGCCACGCGAGCGGACTGTACGAGCAGTACTTC.

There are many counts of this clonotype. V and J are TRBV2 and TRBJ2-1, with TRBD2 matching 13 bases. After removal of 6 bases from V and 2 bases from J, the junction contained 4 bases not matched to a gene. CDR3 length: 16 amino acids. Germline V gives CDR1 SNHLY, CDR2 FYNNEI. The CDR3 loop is CASRLLAGGPYNEQFF. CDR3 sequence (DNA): TGTGCCAGCAGGCTACTAGCGGGGGGGCCCTACAATGAGCAGTTCTTC. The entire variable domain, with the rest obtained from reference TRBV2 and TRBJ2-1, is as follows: EPEVTQTPSHQVTQMGQEVILRCVPISNHLYFYWYRQILGQKVEFLVSFYNNEISEKSEIFDDQFSVERPDGSNFTLKIRSTKLEDSAMYFCASRLLAGGPYNEQFFGPGTRLTVL.

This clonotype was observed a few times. This CDR3 is CASSEEGITGELFF. In nucleotides, the CDR3 is TGTGCCAGCAGTGAAGAGGGGATTACCGGGGAGCTGTTTTTT. This rearrangement joins TRBV6-1 to TRBJ2-2, with a tentative D call TRBD1 (5 bases). CDR1 MNHNS and CDR2 SASEGT come from the germline V gene. The CDR3 sequence is 14 residues long. V dropped 1 base and J dropped 5 bases, with 8 bases sitting between them.

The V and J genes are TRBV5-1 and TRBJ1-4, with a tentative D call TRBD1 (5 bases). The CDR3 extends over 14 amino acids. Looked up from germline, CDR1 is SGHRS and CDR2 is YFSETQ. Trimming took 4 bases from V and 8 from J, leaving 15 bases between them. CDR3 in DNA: TGCGCCAGCAGCCTGACCATGCGGGGGGAAAAACTGTTTTTT. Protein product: CASSLTMRGEKLFF.